What follows are 26 T cell receptor beta chains derived from one specimen sequenced in a study of metastatic and nonmetastatic thyroid tumors (TCRdb year 2020). No patient had received any treatment before thyroid surgery. Library preparation employed PCR. The instrument was an Illumina HiSeq 4000. TCRdb reworked the public reads: Q25 trimming with fastp, MiXCR clone assembly, productive beta chains retained. The sample table records about 40,000 clones; about 15% of these occur just once. The ten largest clonotypes hold around 9.9% of the sample. Sequenced sample: tumor tissue. Receptor source: a female donor with papillary thyroid cancer or a benign thyroid nodule (not recorded which). Some clones in this sample may be carry-over from other donors' samples.

This clone appeared many times. The chain links TRBV6-1 to TRBJ2-7, with a weak D call TRBD1 (7 bases). The germline V gene encodes CDR1 MNHNS and CDR2 SASEGT. CDR3 size: 14 residues. V was pared by 5 bases and J by 2 bases, with 13 bases between. CDR3 residues: CASSPGGTTYEQYF. Here the CDR3 DNA reads TGTGCCAGCAGTCCAGGGGGGACCACCTACGAGCAGTACTTC.

Note on this clone: One end of the junction fails to match germline, which may point to a read error. V is TRBV11-2 and J is TRBJ2-1, with a tentative D call TRBD2 (5 bases). This CDR3 is 16 amino acids long. Per the germline V gene, CDR1 is SGHAT and CDR2 is FQNNGV. The CDR3 DNA is TGTGCCAGCATCTTAGAGTGGACTGTTGCGGCAAATGAGCAGTTCTTC. Translation: CASILEWTVAANEQFF. The full variable domain, with the rest looked up from reference TRBV11-2 and TRBJ2-1, is EAGVAQSPRYKIIEKRQSVAFWCNPISGHATLYWYQQILGQGPKLLIQFQNNGVVDDSQLPKDRFSAERLKGVDSTLKIQPAKLEDSAVYLCASILEWTVAANEQFFGPGTRLTVL.

In this sample, this clone turned up many times. The V call is TRBV27, the J call TRBJ2-1; 9 nucleotides agree with TRBD2. With V trimmed by 3 bases and J by 7 bases, 1 base remained unmatched. Germline assignment: CDR1 MNHEY and CDR2 SMNVEV (reference sequence). The CDR3 consists of 13 residues. CDR3 nucleotides: TGTGCCAGCAGTTTGGCGGGAGGGAATGAGCAGTTCTTC. This gives the protein CASSLAGGNEQFF.

On this clone: A much larger clone differs from this one at a single base, so this may be a read error. The chain has TRBV6-2 or TRBV6-3 and TRBJ2-5; the D gene is possibly TRBD2 (6 bases). Germline-derived CDR1 and CDR2 are MNHEY and SVGEGT. CDR3 length: 13 residues. In DNA form, the CDR3 reads TGTGCCAGCAGTTACGGGGAAGGCGGGACCAAGTACTTC. Protein product: CASSYGEGGTKYF.

This clone was counted at least ten times. V gene TRBV6-1 combines with J gene TRBJ2-3; 7 nucleotides line up with TRBD2. After removal of 5 bases from V and 3 bases from J, the junction contained 5 bases not matched to a gene. The CDR3 has 14 amino acids. Germline lookup yields CDR1 MNHNS and CDR2 SASEGT. The CDR3 sequence is CASSWREMTDTQYF. The DNA of the CDR3 is TGTGCCAGCAGTTGGCGGGAGATGACAGATACGCAGTATTTT.

This clone was recorded many times. The gene calls are TRBV24-1 and TRBJ2-3, with D perhaps matching TRBD1 (5 bases). V lost 4 bases to trimming and J lost 1 base, with 14 bases between them. CDR1 is KGHDR and CDR2 is SFDVKD in the germline V gene. The CDR3 is 16 amino acids. This chain's CDR3 is CATSEHQGSRTDTQYF. DNA for the CDR3: TGTGCCACCAGTGAACACCAGGGATCACGCACAGATACGCAGTATTTT.

This clone was counted many times. The chain couples TRBV10-3 to TRBJ2-7, with 9 nucleotides matching TRBD1. Germline CDR1 and CDR2: ENHRY and SYGVKD. CDR3 size: 18 residues. V shed 6 bases and J 2 bases; nucleotides not matched to a gene: 17. The CDR3 DNA follows: TGTGCCATCAGCCTCAAGGACAGGGGACCCCGTTGGACCTACGAGCAGTACTTC. This encodes CAISLKDRGPRWTYEQYF.

This clone was observed many times. The chain uses TRBV5-1 and TRBJ2-1; maybe TRBD1 (6 bases). Germline V gene lookup returns CDR1 SGHRS and CDR2 YFSETQ. The CDR3 contains 14 residues. V was pared by 4 bases and J by 5 bases, with 13 bases between. CDR3 region: CASSPEGHDNEQFF. In DNA form, the CDR3 reads TGCGCCAGCAGCCCCGAGGGACATGACAATGAGCAGTTCTTC.

This clone came up many times. The rearrangement joins TRBV4-3 to TRBJ2-7, with 10 bases aligning to TRBD2. The length of the CDR3 is 18 residues. Trimming at V came to 4 bases and at J to 2 bases, leaving 14 bases not matched to a gene. Germline values: CDR1 LGHNA, CDR2 YSLEER. The CDR3 DNA reads as TGCGCCAGCAGCCCAAGCCACCTTACCGGGACTAGCGCCTACGAGCAGTACTTC. This gives the protein CASSPSHLTGTSAYEQYF.

This clone was recorded many times. This chain uses TRBV2 with TRBJ2-7; 13 bases agree with TRBD2. This CDR3 region has 13 residues. J lost 7 bases, V lost 9 bases, and 6 bases had no gene match. In germline, CDR1 is SNHLY, CDR2 FYNNEI. The CDR3 region is CASGLAGAGEQYF. The CDR3 DNA reads TGTGCCAGTGGACTAGCGGGAGCGGGGGAGCAGTACTTC.

The chain couples TRBV5-1 to TRBJ2-7; perhaps TRBD2 as D (5 bases). Trimming took off 0 bases at V and 0 bases at J, with 10 bases between the two ends. The CDR3 runs to 15 residues. Germline CDR1 is SGHRS and CDR2 is YFSETQ. CDR3 region: CASSLAGLSSYEQYF. CDR3 nucleotides: TGCGCCAGCAGCTTGGCCGGACTTAGCTCCTACGAGCAGTACTTC.

This chain uses TRBV20-1 with TRBJ1-1, with D perhaps TRBD1 (5 bases). V was cut by 6 bases and J by 4 bases, with 18 bases left in between. The CDR3 extends over 14 amino acids. Germline V gives CDR1 DFQATT, CDR2 SNEGSKA (reference sequence). CDR3 nucleotide sequence: TGCAGTGCCCATACAGGTGGCTTGGTCACTGAAGCTTTCTTT. It specifies CSAHTGGLVTEAFF.

The rearrangement links TRBV10-3 to TRBJ2-1, with D possibly being TRBD2 (6 bases). In germline, CDR1 is ENHRY, CDR2 SYGVKD. V was pared by 6 bases and J by 12 bases, with 15 bases between. This CDR3 is 12 amino acids long. Written as DNA, the CDR3 is TGTGCCATCAGCAGGAGGGGAGGCGGGCAGTTCTTC. This encodes CAISRRGGGQFF.

This clone occurred many times. V gene TRBV6-5 combines with J gene TRBJ2-7; 9 nucleotides line up with TRBD1. The CDR3 has 15 residues. The V segment lost 1 base and the J segment 0 bases; nucleotides outside the gene matches: 1. Germline V gives CDR1 MNHEY, CDR2 SVGAGI. For the CDR3, the DNA is TGTGCCAGCAGTTACTGGACAGGGGACTCCTACGAGCAGTACTTC. It codes for CASSYWTGDSYEQYF.

This clone was seen ten or more times. The chain has TRBV6-1 and TRBJ1-5; D uncertain. Per the germline V gene, CDR1 is MNHNS and CDR2 is SASEGT. Trimming left V 6 bases short and J 9 bases short, with 21 bases between. The CDR3 covers 15 residues. Here the CDR3 reads CASREQAQDAGPQHF. The CDR3 DNA reads as TGTGCCAGCAGGGAGCAGGCGCAGGACGCCGGGCCCCAGCATTTT.

The sample holds many counts of this clone. The J gene is TRBJ1-1, the V gene TRBV27; D may be TRBD1 (6 bases). Germline V CDR1 and CDR2: MNHEY, SMNVEV (reference sequence). Trimming shortened V by 5 bases and J by 1 base, and 14 bases separated the two germline ends. The CDR3 loop spans 15 amino acids. CDR3 residues: CASSDLTGRNTEAFF. The CDR3, as DNA: TGTGCCAGCAGTGACCTAACAGGGAGGAACACTGAAGCTTTCTTT.

This clone has at least ten counts. J is TRBJ1-6 and V is TRBV19, with a possible D match to TRBD1 (5 bases). The ends were cut back, 5 bases at V and 8 bases at J, with 13 bases in the middle. The V gene's germline CDR1 is LNHDA and CDR2 SQIVND (reference sequence). The CDR3 consists of 14 residues. CDR3 sequence reads: CASSSGMWYSPLHF. For the CDR3, the DNA is TGTGCCAGTAGTTCAGGGATGTGGTATTCACCCCTCCACTTT.

This clone has at least ten counts. This CDR3 reads CASSLDSGANVLTF. CDR3 nucleotides: TGCGCCAGCAGCTTGGACTCTGGGGCCAACGTCCTGACTTTC. The rearrangement uses TRBV5-1 and TRBJ2-6; D call uncertain. Germline V CDR1 and CDR2: SGHRS, YFSETQ. V was clipped by 0 bases and J by 0 bases, with 1 base between them. The CDR3 loop spans 14 amino acids.

This clone was found a few times. The chain recombines TRBV28 with TRBJ2-7; 8 nucleotides match TRBD2. V lost 7 bases to trimming and J lost 5 bases; unmatched junction nucleotides: 13. Germline V gives CDR1 MDHEN, CDR2 SYDVKM. This CDR3 contains 15 residues. The CDR3 DNA sequence: TGTGCCAGCATTAGTTTGGGGCTAGCGGGCCACGAGCAGTACTTC. It yields the protein CASISLGLAGHEQYF. Full variable domain (outside the CDR3, taken from reference TRBV28 and TRBJ2-7): DVKVTQSSRYLVKRTGEKVFLECVQDMDHENMFWYRQDPGLGLRLIYFSYDVKMKEKGDIPEGYSVSREKKERFSLILESASTNQTSMYLCASISLGLAGHEQYFGPGTRLTVT.

The chain is built from TRBV20-1 and TRBJ2-1, with D perhaps TRBD2 (6 bases). With 4 bases removed from V and 4 bases from J, the gap between germline ends came to 20 bases. From germline, CDR1 is DFQATT and CDR2 SNEGSKA (reference sequence). The length of the CDR3 is 16 residues. The CDR3 sequence: CSAMVSGTRSYNEQFF. The CDR3 nucleotides are TGCAGTGCTATGGTTAGCGGTACACGGTCATACAATGAGCAGTTCTTC.

This clone was detected a few times. A read error may be the cause here, since a much bigger clone is one base away. This chain links TRBV2 with TRBJ1-3; possible D gene TRBD1, 5 bases. Germline-derived CDR1 and CDR2 are SNHLY and FYNNEI. Trimming left V 7 bases short and J 5 bases short, with 12 bases between. The CDR3 runs to 13 residues. The CDR3 spells CASIAGNRNTIYF. DNA of the CDR3: TGTGCCAGCATTGCAGGGAATAGAAACACCATATATTTT. The full variable domain, in which reference TRBV2 and TRBJ1-3 provide the parts outside the CDR3, is EPEVTQTPSHQVTQMGQEVILRCVPISNHLYFYWYRQILGQKVEFLVSFYNNEISEKSEIFDDQFSVERPDGSNFTLKIRSTKLEDSAMYFCASIAGNRNTIYFGEGSWLTVV.

This clone was detected ten times or more. The gene calls are TRBV30 and TRBJ1-2; no clear D gene. CDR1 GTSNPN and CDR2 SVGIG come from the germline V gene (reference sequence). V was clipped by 1 base and J by 4 bases, with 7 bases between them. The length of the CDR3 is 12 residues. CDR3 residues: CAWSDRSYGYTF. The DNA for the CDR3 is TGTGCCTGGAGTGATCGCAGCTATGGCTACACCTTC.

The gene calls are TRBV2 and TRBJ2-7; 9 bases are shared with TRBD1. CDR1 and CDR2 from the germline V gene are SNHLY and FYNNEI. Trimming at V came to 2 bases and at J to 0 bases, leaving 2 bases not matched to a gene. The CDR3 is 15 residues long. CDR3 bases: TGTGCCAGCAGTGAATGGACAGGGGCCTCCTACGAGCAGTACTTC. Translating it yields CASSEWTGASYEQYF.

This clone was seen repeatedly, ten times or more. The chain is built from TRBV20-1 and TRBJ1-2; possible D gene TRBD1, 5 bases. Between the trimmed V and J ends, which lost 1 base and 2 bases, there was a span of 11 bases. Germline V gives CDR1 DFQATT, CDR2 SNEGSKA (reference sequence). This CDR3 contains 14 residues. This CDR3 is CSARGGSSNYGYTF. The CDR3 DNA reads TGCAGTGCTAGAGGGGGGTCCTCAAACTATGGCTACACCTTC.

This clone has a handful of counts. A read error is possible here, since a much larger clone lies one base away. The CDR3 region has the DNA TGTGCCAGCAGCGTAACTCCGGGACAGAGACAAGATACCCAGTACTTC. Protein product: CASSVTPGQRQDTQYF. The chain employs TRBV9 and TRBJ2-5, with 7 nucleotides matching TRBD1. Per germline, CDR1 SGDLS and CDR2 YYNGEE. This CDR3 spans 16 amino acids.

This clone was counted many times. The V call is TRBV20-1, the J call TRBJ1-5; D gene ambiguous. Germline lookup yields CDR1 DFQATT and CDR2 SNEGSKA (reference sequence). This CDR3 is 14 amino acids long. The V end lost 1 base, the J end lost 6 bases, and 13 bases lay between the germline ends. For the CDR3, the DNA is TGCAGTGCTAGAGCCGCGGAGGGTACTCAGCCCCAGCATTTT. Encoded protein: CSARAAEGTQPQHF.